Following are 12 T cell receptor beta chains from one sample sequenced in a study of T cells expressing NK-cell markers (dated by TCRdb to the early 2020s). Libraries were prepared through 5' RACE. The run used an Illumina HiSeq 2000. TCRdb reprocessed the sequencing reads and holds a single record per CDR3 protein sequence, with no DNA. The table for this sample shows 350,000 to 450,000 distinct CDR3 sequences. The top ten constitute roughly 5.2% of the sample. The material sequenced was blood T cells: a sorted CD56 or NKG2C T cell subset, CD4+ or CD8+ T cells, or bulk PBMC T cells (not recorded which). These receptors were taken from a man aged 18-70 years in good health.

The chain is built from TRBV7-6 and TRBJ2-2; as DNA is missing, the TRBD2 call by TCRdb cannot be tested. The CDR3 covers 19 residues. Germline CDR1 is SGHVS and CDR2 is FNYEAQ. CDR3 protein: CASSLNFRSSGGVTGELFF. The variable domain in full, completed from reference TRBV7-6 and TRBJ2-2, reads GAGVSQSPRYKVTKRGQDVALRCDPISGHVSLYWYRQALGQGPEFLTYFNYEAQQDKSGLPNDRFSAERPEGSISTLTIQRTEQRDSAMYRCASSLNFRSSGGVTGELFFGEGSRLTVL.

The chain links TRBV3-1 to TRBJ2-1; the TRBD2 assignment by TCRdb is unverifiable without DNA. Germline CDR1 is LGHDT and CDR2 is YNNKEL (reference sequence). This CDR3 comprises 16 residues. CDR3 residues: CASSQEKRGGRDEQFF.

The chain joins TRBV5-6 to TRBJ2-1. In germline, CDR1 is SGHDT, CDR2 YYEEEE. The CDR3 covers 12 residues. The CDR3 is CASSLQRHEQFF.

The genes are TRBV7-6 and TRBJ2-2; the D call of TRBD1 rests on TCRdb alone, since no DNA is present to check it. CDR1 and CDR2 from the germline V gene are SGHVS and FNYEAQ. The CDR3 extends over 14 amino acids. The CDR3 loop is CASSPPLNTGELFF.

The V gene is TRBV15, the J gene TRBJ1-6; TCRdb picks TRBD1, but there is no DNA to check that call. The CDR3 has 16 residues. Per germline, CDR1 LNHNV and CDR2 YYDKDF (reference sequence). CDR3 loop: CATSRASGTGDSPLHF.

This chain joins TRBV6-1 and TRBJ2-1; absent DNA, TCRdb's TRBD1 call cannot be checked. The CDR3 length is 15 residues. Looked up from germline, CDR1 is MNHNS and CDR2 is SASEGT. CDR3 protein: CASLRGDRIYNEQFF.

The rearrangement links TRBV18 to TRBJ2-5; TCRdb names TRBD1, which stays unverified in the absence of DNA. CDR1 is KGHSH and CDR2 is LQKENI in the germline V gene. The CDR3 extends over 16 amino acids. CDR3 residues: CASSLRTGFNQETQYF.

CDR3 sequence: CASSSTVAKNIQYF. The J gene is TRBJ2-4, the V gene TRBV5-1. Germline values: CDR1 SGHRS, CDR2 YFSETQ. The CDR3 consists of 14 residues.

V usage is TRBV20-1 and J usage is TRBJ1-1; with no DNA, the TCRdb D assignment of TRBD1 cannot be verified. Germline CDR1 reads DFQATT; CDR2 reads SNEGSKA (reference sequence). This CDR3 region has 16 residues. CDR3 in amino acids: CSARDRPGFLNTEAFF.

CDR3 sequence reads: CASSKQGRGPINYGYTF. The rearrangement joins TRBV9 to TRBJ1-2; checking the TCRdb D call of TRBD1 is not possible without DNA. The CDR3 totals 17 residues. Germline assignment: CDR1 SGDLS and CDR2 YYNGEE. The full variable domain, its missing parts supplied by reference TRBV9 and TRBJ1-2, is DSGVTQTPKHLITATGQRVTLRCSPRSGDLSVYWYQQSLDQGLQFLIQYYNGEERAKGNILERFSAQQFPDLHSELNLSSLELGDSALYFCASSKQGRGPINYGYTFGSGTRLTVV.

The chain uses TRBV7-2 and TRBJ2-7; the TCRdb call, TRBD2, lacks DNA for checking. There are 14 residues in the CDR3. From germline, CDR1 is SGHTA and CDR2 FQGNSA. CDR3 loop: CASSLVGGEDEQYF.

CDR3 loop: CASSPGQGQGGQYF. The chain couples TRBV5-1 to TRBJ2-3; TCRdb's D gene call, TRBD1, goes unchecked for lack of DNA. The CDR3 is 14 amino acids. The germline V gene encodes CDR1 SGHRS and CDR2 YFSETQ.